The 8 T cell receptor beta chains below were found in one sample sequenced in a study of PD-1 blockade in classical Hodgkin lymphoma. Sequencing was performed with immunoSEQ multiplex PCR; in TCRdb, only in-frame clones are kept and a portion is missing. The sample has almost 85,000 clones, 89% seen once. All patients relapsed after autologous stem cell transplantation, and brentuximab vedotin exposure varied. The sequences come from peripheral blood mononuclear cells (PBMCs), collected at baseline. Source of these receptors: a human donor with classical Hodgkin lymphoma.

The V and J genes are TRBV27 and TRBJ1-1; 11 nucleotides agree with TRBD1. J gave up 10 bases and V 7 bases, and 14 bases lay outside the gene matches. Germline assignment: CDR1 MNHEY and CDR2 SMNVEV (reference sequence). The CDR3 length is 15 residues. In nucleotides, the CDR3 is TGTGCCAGCACGGGGACAGGGGGGATTCCCCAGGGAGCTTTCTTT. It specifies CASTGTGGIPQGAFF.

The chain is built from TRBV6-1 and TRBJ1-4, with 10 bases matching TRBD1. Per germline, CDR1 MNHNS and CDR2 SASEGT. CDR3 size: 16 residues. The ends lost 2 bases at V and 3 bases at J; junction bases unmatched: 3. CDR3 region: CASSERGTGANEKLFF. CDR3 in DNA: TGTGCCAGCAGTGAAAGGGGGACAGGGGCTAATGAAAAACTGTTTTTT.

This CDR3 reads CASSQAGLAGGYEQYF. The CDR3 nucleotides are TGTGCCAGCTCACAAGCAGGACTAGCGGGAGGGTACGAGCAGTACTTC. The chain couples TRBV18 to TRBJ2-7; 15 bases agree with TRBD2. This CDR3 spans 16 amino acids. CDR1 is KGHSH and CDR2 is LQKENI in the germline V gene. The trim removed 4 bases at V and 4 bases at J, leaving 5 bases unmatched.

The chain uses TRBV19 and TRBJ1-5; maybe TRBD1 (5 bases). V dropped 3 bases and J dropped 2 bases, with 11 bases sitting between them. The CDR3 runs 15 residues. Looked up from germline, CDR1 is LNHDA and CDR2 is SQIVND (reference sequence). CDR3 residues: CASSINRGGNQPQHF. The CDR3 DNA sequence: TGTGCCAGTAGTATTAATAGGGGAGGCAATCAGCCCCAGCATTTT.

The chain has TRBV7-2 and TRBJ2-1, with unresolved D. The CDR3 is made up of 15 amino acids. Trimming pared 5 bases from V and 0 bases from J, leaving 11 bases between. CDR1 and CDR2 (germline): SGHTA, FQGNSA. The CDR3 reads CASSPNYSSYNEQFF. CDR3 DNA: TGTGCCAGCAGCCCCAACTATAGCTCCTACAATGAGCAGTTCTTC. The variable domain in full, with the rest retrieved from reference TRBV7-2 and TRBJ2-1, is GAGVSQSPSNKVTEKGKDVELRCDPISGHTALYWYRQSLGQGLEFLIYFQGNSAPDKSGLPSDRFSAERTGGSVSTLTIQRTQQEDSAVYLCASSPNYSSYNEQFFGPGTRLTVL.

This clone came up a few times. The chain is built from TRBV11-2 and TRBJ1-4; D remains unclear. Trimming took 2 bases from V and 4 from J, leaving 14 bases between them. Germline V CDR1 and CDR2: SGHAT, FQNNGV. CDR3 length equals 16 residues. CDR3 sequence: CASSLTITGFNEKLFF. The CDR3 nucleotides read TGTGCCAGCAGCTTAACAATAACCGGTTTTAATGAAAAACTGTTTTTT.

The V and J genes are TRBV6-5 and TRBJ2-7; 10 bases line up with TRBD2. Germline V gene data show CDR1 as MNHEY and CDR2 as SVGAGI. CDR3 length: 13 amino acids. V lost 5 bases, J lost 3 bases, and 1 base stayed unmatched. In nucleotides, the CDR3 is TGTGCCAGCAGTCGGACTAGCGGCTACGAGCAGTACTTC. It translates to CASSRTSGYEQYF.

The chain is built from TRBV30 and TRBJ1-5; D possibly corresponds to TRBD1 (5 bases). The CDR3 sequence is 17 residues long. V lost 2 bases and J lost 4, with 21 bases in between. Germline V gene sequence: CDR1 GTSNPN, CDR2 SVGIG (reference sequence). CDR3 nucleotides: TGTGCCTGGAGTACTAGCACTCCGACAGCCGGTAATCAGCCCCAGCATTTT. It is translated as CAWSTSTPTAGNQPQHF.